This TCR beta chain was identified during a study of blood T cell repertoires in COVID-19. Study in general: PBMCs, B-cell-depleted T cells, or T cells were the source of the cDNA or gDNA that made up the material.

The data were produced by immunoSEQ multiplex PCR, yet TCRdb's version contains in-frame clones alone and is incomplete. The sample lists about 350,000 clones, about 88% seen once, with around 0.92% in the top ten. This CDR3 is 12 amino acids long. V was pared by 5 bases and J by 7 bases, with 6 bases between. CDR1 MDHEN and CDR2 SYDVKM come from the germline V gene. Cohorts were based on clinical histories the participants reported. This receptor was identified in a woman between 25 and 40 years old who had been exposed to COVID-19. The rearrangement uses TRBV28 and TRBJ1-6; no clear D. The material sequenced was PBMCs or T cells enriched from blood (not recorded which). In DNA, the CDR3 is TGTGCCAGCAGTCGAGCGAATTCACCCCTCCACTTT. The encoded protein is CASSRANSPLHF. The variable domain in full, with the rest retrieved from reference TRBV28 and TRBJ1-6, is DVKVTQSSRYLVKRTGEKVFLECVQDMDHENMFWYRQDPGLGLRLIYFSYDVKMKEKGDIPEGYSVSREKKERFSLILESASTNQTSMYLCASSRANSPLHFGNGTRLTVT.